A single sample is the source of the 7 T cell receptor beta chains below, sequenced in a study of regulatory T cells in long-lasting Graves disease. Through Arm-PCR of CDR3 regions and iRepertoire HTBI primers, TCR beta libraries were built. In TCRdb, the multiplex PCR reads were re-called with MiXCR into one record per CDR3 protein. The sample holds some 320,000 distinct CDR3 sequences; 18% are singletons and the top ten take approximately 35%. The time point here: newly diagnosed GD, antithyroid drugs for less than 3 months. The authors made the TCR library using RNA they extracted from PBMCs. The material sequenced was peripheral blood mononuclear cells (PBMCs), taken at new diagnosis, from a patient treated with antithyroid drugs. The source of these receptors is a female donor with Graves disease.

This clonotype was recorded at least ten times. This chain joins TRBV2 and TRBJ2-1; 8 nucleotides line up with TRBD1. Germline assignment: CDR1 SNHLY and CDR2 FYNNEI. The CDR3 spans 14 residues. J lost 6 bases, V lost 5 bases, and 6 bases had no gene match. CDR3 amino acids: CASSQQGEGNEQFF. The DNA for the CDR3 is TGTGCCAGCAGTCAACAGGGGGAAGGCAATGAGCAGTTCTTC. The full variable domain, with the rest looked up from reference TRBV2 and TRBJ2-1, is EPEVTQTPSHQVTQMGQEVILRCVPISNHLYFYWYRQILGQKVEFLVSFYNNEISEKSEIFDDQFSVERPDGSNFTLKIRSTKLEDSAMYFCASSQQGEGNEQFFGPGTRLTVL.

In the case of this clonotype: The junction departs from germline at one end; a sequencing error may be responsible. The genes are TRBV6-2 or TRBV6-3 and TRBJ2-7; 10 bases line up with TRBD2. The CDR3 totals 16 residues. Germline assignment: CDR1 MNHEY and CDR2 SVGEGT. The CDR3 DNA reads as TGTGCCAGCAGCCTACGGACTAGCGGAAGTGGGGACGAACAGTACTTC. Its protein product is CASSLRTSGSGDEQYF.

This clonotype was counted ten times or more. CDR3 DNA: TGTGCCAGCAGCACACAACTAGCGGGAGAAGATACGCAGTATTTT. Its protein is CASSTQLAGEDTQYF. The J gene is TRBJ2-3, the V gene TRBV7-3, with 11 bases identical to TRBD2. CDR1 is SGHTA and CDR2 is FQGTGA in the germline V gene. The J segment lost 5 bases and the V segment lost 5 bases, leaving 6 bases of the junction unmatched. This CDR3 has 15 residues.

This clonotype appeared many times. The gene calls are TRBV28 and TRBJ2-5; D perhaps matches TRBD1 (5 bases). The CDR3 is 14 residues long. V lost 4 bases and J 1 base, leaving 10 bases between the germline ends. The V gene's germline CDR1 is MDHEN and CDR2 SYDVKM. The CDR3 coding sequence is TGTGCCAGCAGTTCGACAGAAGTCCAAGAGACCCAGTACTTC. As protein: CASSSTEVQETQYF.

A note on this clonotype: A much larger clone differs by one base, so this may be a read error. No conserved phenylalanine or tryptophan ends this CDR3, so it is likely a read error. V is TRBV5-1 and J is TRBJ1-3, with 10 bases lining up with TRBD1. The CDR3 is made up of 15 amino acids. Germline loops: CDR1 SGHRS, CDR2 YFSETQ. The ends lost 2 bases at V and 4 bases at J; junction bases unmatched: 3. CDR3 protein: CASSLDRGPGNTIYS. In nucleotides, the CDR3 is TGCGCCAGCAGCTTAGACAGGGGGCCGGGAAACACCATATATTCT.

This clonotype appeared many times. This rearrangement joins TRBV28 to TRBJ1-6; D ambiguous. V lost 4 bases, J lost 10 bases, and 14 bases lay in between. CDR3 length: 14 amino acids. In germline, CDR1 is MDHEN, CDR2 SYDVKM. The CDR3 sequence is CASSSSVWRSPLHF. The CDR3 region has the DNA TGTGCCAGCAGTTCCAGTGTCTGGCGGTCACCCCTCCACTTT.

This clonotype was found many times. The CDR3 nucleotides are TGTGCCAGCAGCCGGGAATCTTGGGGAGGAACCTACAATGAGCAGTTCTTC. Translation: CASSRESWGGTYNEQFF. The chain employs TRBV2 and TRBJ2-1; TRBD2 might be the D (6 bases). Trimming cost V 6 bases and J 2 bases, with 20 bases left between them. The CDR3 sequence is 17 residues long. CDR1 SNHLY and CDR2 FYNNEI come from the germline V gene.